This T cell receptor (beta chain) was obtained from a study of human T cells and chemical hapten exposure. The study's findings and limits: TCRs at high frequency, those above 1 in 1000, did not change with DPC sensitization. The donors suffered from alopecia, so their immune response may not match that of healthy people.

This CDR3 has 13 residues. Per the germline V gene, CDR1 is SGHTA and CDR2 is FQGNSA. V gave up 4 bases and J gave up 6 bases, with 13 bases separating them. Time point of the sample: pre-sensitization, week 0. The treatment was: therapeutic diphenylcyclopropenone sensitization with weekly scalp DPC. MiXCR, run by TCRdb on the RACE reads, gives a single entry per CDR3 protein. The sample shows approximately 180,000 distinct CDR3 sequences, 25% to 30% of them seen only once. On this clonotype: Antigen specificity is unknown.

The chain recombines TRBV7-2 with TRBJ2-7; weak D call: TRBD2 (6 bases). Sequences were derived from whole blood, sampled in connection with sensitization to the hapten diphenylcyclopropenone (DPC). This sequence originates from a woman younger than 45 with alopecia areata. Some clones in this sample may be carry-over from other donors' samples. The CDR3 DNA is TGTGCCAGCAGCTCCACGGCGGGGTTCGAGCAGTACTTC. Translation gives CASSSTAGFEQYF.